The 5 T cell receptor beta chains in this list originate from one sample, sequenced in a study of shared clonotypes between healthy human individuals (dated by TCRdb to 2018 to 2021). The method behind the library was the immunoSEQ multiplex PCR assay. TCRdb took this table from immuneACCESS and kept in-frame rearrangements with V and J called. Such tables lack part of the clones; where checked against another copy, unresolved V genes explain under half of the gap, and the rest is unexplained. The sample data list some 2 million clones, and roughly 94% of these were observed just once. The ten largest clones represent approximately 1% of the sample. CD8 naive samples were obtained by positive selection for CCR7 among CD45RO-negative cells, yielding a CD45RA+CCR7+ population from which TemRA cells were excluded. Material: naive CD8+ T cells sorted from blood. The label giving this sample's cell subset or site can be read as: CD45RA+CCR7+. These receptors were taken from a man between 18 and 35 years old in good health.

The chain joins TRBV10-3 to TRBJ2-5, with D tentatively TRBD2 (6 bases). The CDR3 has 17 amino acids. CDR1 is ENHRY and CDR2 is SYGVKD in the germline V gene. Trimming cost V 1 base and J 0 bases, with 15 bases left between them. CDR3 sequence: CAISEWARAGYQETQYF. CDR3 sequence (DNA): TGTGCCATCAGTGAGTGGGCTCGGGCGGGGTACCAAGAGACCCAGTACTTC.

The CDR3 bases are TGTGCCAGCAGCTTGGCGGTCGGGGGAGAATTTTACGAGCAGTACTTC. Protein: CASSLAVGGEFYEQYF. The J gene is TRBJ2-7, the V gene TRBV5-6; tentatively, D is TRBD2 (6 bases). Germline V gives CDR1 SGHDT, CDR2 YYEEEE. The V and J ends lost 0 bases and 4 bases respectively, with 17 bases between them. This CDR3 region has 16 residues.

This rearrangement joins TRBV7-8 to TRBJ2-3; the match to TRBD2 covers 8 bases. There are 16 residues in the CDR3. The trim removed 4 bases at V and 2 bases at J, leaving 8 bases unmatched. Germline lookup yields CDR1 SGHVS and CDR2 FQNEAQ. DNA of the CDR3: TGTGCCAGCAGCTCCGGGGCGGGAGGACTCACAGATACGCAGTATTTT. Residues: CASSSGAGGLTDTQYF.

Notes on this clone: Other DNA sequences within the sample encode an identical CDR3. This sequence joins TRBV5-6 and TRBJ2-7; unclear D gene. V was pared by 1 base and J by 4 bases, with 9 bases between. CDR1 and CDR2 from the germline V gene are SGHDT and YYEEEE. The CDR3 has 13 residues. The CDR3 DNA follows: TGTGCCAGCAGCTTGATCGGCTCGTACGAGCAGTACTTC. Amino acid sequence: CASSLIGSYEQYF.

The chain uses TRBV27 and TRBJ2-1; 11 bases align to TRBD2. The CDR3 loop spans 16 amino acids. The J segment lost 3 bases and the V segment lost 5 bases, leaving 6 bases of the junction unmatched. CDR1 and CDR2 from the germline V gene are MNHEY and SMNVEV (reference sequence). This chain's CDR3 is CASSPPSGRYYNEQFF. The CDR3, as DNA: TGTGCCAGCAGTCCCCCTAGCGGGAGGTACTACAATGAGCAGTTCTTC.